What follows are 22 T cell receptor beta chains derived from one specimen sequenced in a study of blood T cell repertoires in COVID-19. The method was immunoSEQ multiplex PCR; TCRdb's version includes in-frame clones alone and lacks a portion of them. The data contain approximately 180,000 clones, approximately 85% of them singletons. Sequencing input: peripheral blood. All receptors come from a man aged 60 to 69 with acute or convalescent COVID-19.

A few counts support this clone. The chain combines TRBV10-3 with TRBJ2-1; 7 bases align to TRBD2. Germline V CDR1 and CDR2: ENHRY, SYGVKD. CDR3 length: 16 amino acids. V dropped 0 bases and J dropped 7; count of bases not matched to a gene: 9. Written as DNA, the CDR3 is TGTGCCATCAGTGAGTCGTCTCATGCTAGCGGTAATGAGCAGTTCTTC. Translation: CAISESSHASGNEQFF.

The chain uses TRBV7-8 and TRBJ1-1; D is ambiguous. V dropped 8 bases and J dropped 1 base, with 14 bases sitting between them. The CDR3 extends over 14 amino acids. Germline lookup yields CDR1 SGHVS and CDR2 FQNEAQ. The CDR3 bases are TGTGCCAGCCGTTTTGCAGAACCGAACACTGAAGCTTTCTTT. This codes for CASRFAEPNTEAFF.

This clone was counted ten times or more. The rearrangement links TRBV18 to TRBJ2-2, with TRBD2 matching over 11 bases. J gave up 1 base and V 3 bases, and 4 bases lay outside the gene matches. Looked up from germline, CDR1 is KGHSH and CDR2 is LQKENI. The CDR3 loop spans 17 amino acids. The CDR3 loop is CASSPRTSGLNTGELFF. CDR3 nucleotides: TGTGCCAGCTCACCGAGGACTAGCGGGCTGAACACCGGGGAGCTGTTTTTT.

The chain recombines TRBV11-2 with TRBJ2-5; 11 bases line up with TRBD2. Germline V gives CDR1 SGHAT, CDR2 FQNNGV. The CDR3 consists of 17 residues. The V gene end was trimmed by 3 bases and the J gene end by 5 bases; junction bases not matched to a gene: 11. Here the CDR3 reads CASSLDPGLAEWETQYF. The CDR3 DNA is TGTGCCAGCAGCTTGGATCCGGGACTAGCGGAATGGGAGACCCAGTACTTC.

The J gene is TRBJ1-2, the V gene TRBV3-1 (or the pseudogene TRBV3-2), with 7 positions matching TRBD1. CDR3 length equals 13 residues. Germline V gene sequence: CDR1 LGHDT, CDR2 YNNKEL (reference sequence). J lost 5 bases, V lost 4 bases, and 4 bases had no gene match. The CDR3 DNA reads TGTGCCAGCAGCCTGGACAGGCCGTATGGCTACACCTTC. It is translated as CASSLDRPYGYTF.

The CDR3 nucleotides read TGCAGTGCTAGAAACGAGTACGAGCAGTACTTC. Translating it yields CSARNEYEQYF. V and J are TRBV20-1 and TRBJ2-7; D is uncertain. V lost 2 bases to trimming and J lost 4 bases, with 6 bases between them. Germline V gene lookup returns CDR1 DFQATT and CDR2 SNEGSKA (reference sequence). The CDR3 is 11 amino acids.

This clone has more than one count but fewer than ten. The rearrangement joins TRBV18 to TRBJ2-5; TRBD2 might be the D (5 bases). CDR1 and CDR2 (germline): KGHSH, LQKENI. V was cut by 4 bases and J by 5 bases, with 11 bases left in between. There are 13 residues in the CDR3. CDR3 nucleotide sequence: TGTGCCAGCTCACGGAGTGGGGAGGAGACCCAGTACTTC. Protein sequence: CASSRSGEETQYF. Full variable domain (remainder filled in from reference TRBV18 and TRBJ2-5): NAGVMQNPRHLVRRRGQEARLRCSPMKGHSHVYWYRQLPEEGLKFMVYLQKENIIDESGMPKERFSAEFPKEGPSILRIQQVVRGDSAAYFCASSRSGEETQYFGPGTRLLVL.

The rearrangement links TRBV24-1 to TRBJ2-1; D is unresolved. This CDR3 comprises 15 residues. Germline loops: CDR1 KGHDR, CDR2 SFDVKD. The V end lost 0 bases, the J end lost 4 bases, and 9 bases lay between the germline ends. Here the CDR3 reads CATSDLNAKYNEQFF. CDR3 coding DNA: TGTGCCACCAGTGATTTGAATGCGAAATACAATGAGCAGTTCTTC.

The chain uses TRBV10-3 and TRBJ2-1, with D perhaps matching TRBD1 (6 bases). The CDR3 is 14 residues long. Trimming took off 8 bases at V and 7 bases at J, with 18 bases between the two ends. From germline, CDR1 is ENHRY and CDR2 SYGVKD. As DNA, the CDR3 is TGTGCCATCTCTCGGCAGGGGAAAAGTAATGAGCAGTTCTTC. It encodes CAISRQGKSNEQFF.

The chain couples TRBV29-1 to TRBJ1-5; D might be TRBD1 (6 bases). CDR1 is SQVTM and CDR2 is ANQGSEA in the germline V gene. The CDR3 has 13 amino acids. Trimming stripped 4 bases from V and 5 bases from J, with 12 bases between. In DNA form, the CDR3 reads TGCAGCGTTGTGGGGGCCCCGGATCAGCCCCAGCATTTT. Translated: CSVVGAPDQPQHF.

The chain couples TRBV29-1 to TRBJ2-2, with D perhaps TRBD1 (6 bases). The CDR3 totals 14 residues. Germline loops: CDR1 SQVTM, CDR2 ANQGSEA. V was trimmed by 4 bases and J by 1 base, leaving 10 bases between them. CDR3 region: CSVVGHQNTGELFF. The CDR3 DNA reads TGCAGCGTTGTGGGACACCAGAACACCGGGGAGCTGTTTTTT.

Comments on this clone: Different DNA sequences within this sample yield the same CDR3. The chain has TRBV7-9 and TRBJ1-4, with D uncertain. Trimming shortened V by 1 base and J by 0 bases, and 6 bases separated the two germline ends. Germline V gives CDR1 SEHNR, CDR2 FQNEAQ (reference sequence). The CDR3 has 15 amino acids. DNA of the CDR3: TGTGCCAGCAGCTTAGGTGCAGCAACTAATGAAAAACTGTTTTTT. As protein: CASSLGAATNEKLFF.

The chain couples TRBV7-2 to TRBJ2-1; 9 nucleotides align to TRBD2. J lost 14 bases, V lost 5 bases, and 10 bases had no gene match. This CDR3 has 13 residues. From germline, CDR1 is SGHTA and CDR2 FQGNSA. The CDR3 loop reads CASSPSLAGGKFF. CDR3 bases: TGTGCCAGCAGCCCTTCCCTGGCGGGAGGGAAGTTCTTC.

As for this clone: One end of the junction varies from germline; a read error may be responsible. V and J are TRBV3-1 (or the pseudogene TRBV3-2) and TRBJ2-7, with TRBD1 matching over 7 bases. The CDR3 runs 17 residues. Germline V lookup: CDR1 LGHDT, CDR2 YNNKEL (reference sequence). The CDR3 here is CASSPSLSGTVSYEQYF. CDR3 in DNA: TGTGCCAGCAGCCCATCGCTCTCGGGGACAGTCTCCTACGAGCAGTATTTC.

The CDR3 coding sequence is TGTGCCACCAGCAAGACAGGCCTTTCCTACAATGAGCAGTTCTTC. The encoded protein is CATSKTGLSYNEQFF. The chain recombines TRBV15 with TRBJ2-1, with D possibly being TRBD1 (6 bases). The germline V gene encodes CDR1 LNHNV and CDR2 YYDKDF (reference sequence). CDR3 length: 15 residues. V was trimmed by 4 bases and J by 1 base, leaving 11 bases between them.

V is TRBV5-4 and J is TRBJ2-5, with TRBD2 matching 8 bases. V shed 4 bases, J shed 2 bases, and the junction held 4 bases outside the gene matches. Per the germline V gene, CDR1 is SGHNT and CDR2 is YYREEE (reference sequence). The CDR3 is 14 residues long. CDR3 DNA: TGTGCCAGCAGCACACTAGCGGAGCAAGAGACCCAGTACTTC. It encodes CASSTLAEQETQYF.

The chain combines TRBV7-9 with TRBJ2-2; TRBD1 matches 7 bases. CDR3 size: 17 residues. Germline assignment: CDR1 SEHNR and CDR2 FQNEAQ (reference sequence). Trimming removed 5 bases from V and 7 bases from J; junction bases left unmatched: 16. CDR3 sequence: CASSTWTGEVRYGELFF. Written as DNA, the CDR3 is TGTGCCAGCAGCACCTGGACAGGCGAGGTTCGATACGGGGAGCTGTTTTTT.

Written as DNA, the CDR3 is TGCAGCGTCGTAACAGGGCTGGACATTCAGTACTTC. It codes for CSVVTGLDIQYF. The V call is TRBV29-1, the J call TRBJ2-4, with D maybe TRBD1 (6 bases). CDR3 length equals 12 residues. Trimming left V 6 bases short and J 8 bases short, with 14 bases between. Germline CDR1 and CDR2: SQVTM and ANQGSEA.

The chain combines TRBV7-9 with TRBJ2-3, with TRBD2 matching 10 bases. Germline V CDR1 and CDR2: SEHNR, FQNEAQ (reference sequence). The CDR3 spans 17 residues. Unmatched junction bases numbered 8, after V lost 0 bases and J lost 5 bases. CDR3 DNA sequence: TGTGCCAGCAGCTTAGCGCCAGCGGGAGGGCCAGGAGATACGCAGTATTTT. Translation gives CASSLAPAGGPGDTQYF. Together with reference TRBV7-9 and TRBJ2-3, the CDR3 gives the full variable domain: DTGVSQNPRHKITKRGQNVTFRCDPISEHNRLYWYRQTLGQGPEFLTYFQNEAQLEKSRLLSDRFSAERPKGSFSTLEIQRTEQGDSAMYLCASSLAPAGGPGDTQYFGPGTRLTVL.

In nucleotides, the CDR3 is TGTGCCAGCAGGGAGCGGGCAACTAATGAAAAACTGTTTTTT. The encoded protein is CASRERATNEKLFF. This chain connects TRBV6-5 to TRBJ1-4; D gene uncertain. CDR1 and CDR2 (germline): MNHEY, SVGAGI. The germline V and J ends were trimmed by 6 bases and 0 bases, with 8 bases remaining between them. This CDR3 region has 14 residues.

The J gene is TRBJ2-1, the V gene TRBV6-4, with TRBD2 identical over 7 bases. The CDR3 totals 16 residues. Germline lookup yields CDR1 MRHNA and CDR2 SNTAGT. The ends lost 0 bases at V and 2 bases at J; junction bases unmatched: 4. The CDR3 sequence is CASSDSGLGPYNEQFF. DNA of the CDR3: TGTGCCAGCAGTGACTCAGGACTAGGCCCCTACAATGAGCAGTTCTTC.

The CDR3 DNA is TGTGCCAGCAGTGGGAGACTAGCGGGAGGGCAAGAGACCCAGTACTTC. It translates to CASSGRLAGGQETQYF. This chain uses TRBV2 with TRBJ2-5, with 14 bases lining up with TRBD2. Germline assignment: CDR1 SNHLY and CDR2 FYNNEI. The CDR3 totals 16 residues. The V and J ends lost 4 bases and 2 bases, in that order; junction bases with no gene match: 3.